These T cell receptor beta chains were read from a single sample in a study of shared clonotypes between healthy human individuals. Some clones are missing from TCRdb's copy, which holds only in-frame ones; the method was immunoSEQ multiplex PCR. The sample yields roughly 1.5 million clones, 98% seen once. Specimen: naive CD4+ T cells sorted from blood. The receptors stem from a man aged 25-45 years in good health. The CDR3 runs from the conserved cysteine through the conserved F or W.

v_call: TRBV2; cdr3_aa: CASRRLAGGDNEQFF
v_call: TRBV11-1; cdr3_aa: CASSFRGPSYNEQFF
v_call: TRBV19; cdr3_aa: CASRLGARQPQHF
v_call: TRBV27; cdr3_aa: CASRDSGRAKDEQFF
v_call: TRBV7-7; cdr3_aa: CASSFSRDGQETQYF
v_call: TRBV7-3; cdr3_aa: CASSLGLAEYNEQFF
v_call: TRBV5-1; cdr3_aa: CASSYPGGLGTDTQYF
v_call: TRBV15; cdr3_aa: CATSRDAGSYEQYF
v_call: TRBV5-1; cdr3_aa: CASSIQLGTTAGMQFF
v_call: TRBV7-2; cdr3_aa: CASSLDRVADTQYF
v_call: TRBV6-1; cdr3_aa: CASLAGHFAYNEQFF
v_call: TRBV2; cdr3_aa: CASSDRSGGSYEQYF
v_call: TRBV5-1; cdr3_aa: CASSLAWVWDEQYF
v_call: TRBV28; cdr3_aa: CASSLYGNTEAFF
v_call: TRBV19; cdr3_aa: CASSPRTAYYGYTF